Listed here is a single TCR beta chain. Its target antigen remains unknown. No qualities accompany the bases; no much larger clone lies one base away. These data belong to a study of cytomegalovirus exposure and HLA in healthy donors (dated by TCRdb to the late 2010s). As for the study more broadly: An earlier analysis of around 600 of the donors reported roughly 300 Gb of sequence data and 117 million unique TCR beta sequences from 190 million or so T cells. Among the roughly 400 genotyped donors, approximately 76% belonged to the genetic ancestry cluster associated with self-reported Caucasian donors. Besides the first cohort of roughly 640 subjects, a separate validation cohort made up of roughly 120 different subjects was used. The study combined high-throughput TCR immunosequencing, statistical association of individual TCRs with disease status, and machine learning to predict cytomegalovirus infection status. The study aimed to test whether cataloging public T cell receptors could reveal signatures of past pathogen exposure. On average, 235,054 unique TCR beta nucleotide sequences were sequenced per donor among a few hundred genotyped donors of the cohort, with around 19% of those sequences being non-productive. Rather than drawing on any new phenotypic data, the later analysis identified candidate immune exposures from TCR beta sequences and the way those sequences occurred across donors. Alongside the repertoire data, information on donor age, sex, ethnicity and CMV serostatus was compiled. All discovery cohort repertoires had been generated on a single sequencing platform. Several DR-DQ haplotypes were handled as single units for association and clustering because linkage in the cohort was strong. Using immunosequencing, the study profiled T cell repertoires from approximately 700 subjects and related those repertoires to cytomegalovirus serostatus. Genome-wide SNP genotypes for about 55% of the 666 donors were used in a later genetic analysis, which treated that subset as a discovery cohort. A later analysis re-analyzed previously published TCR beta repertoires from hundreds of donors and added high-resolution HLA genotyping to study TCR occurrence patterns. Class I and class II HLA loci were covered by the typing at four-digit resolution. An earlier analysis of 587 of the donors used high-throughput TCR beta sequencing to judge whether each TCR beta V gene segment behaved as functional or pseudogenic. An early release covering roughly 600 HLA-typed donors comprised 250 to 350 gigabases of sequencing data and around 86 million unique TCR sequences. Typing coverage differed by locus: A, B, C, DRB1 and DQB1 were typed in roughly 620-640 donors, DQA1 in approximately 520, DPA1 in approximately 610, and DPB1 in 400 to 490.

The study at large found these results: Linkage disequilibrium might explain the correlated functional status among segregating V segments, but an unknown experimental factor could not be excluded. Several of the top co-occurrence clusters appeared to be linked to parvovirus B19, influenza, CMV and Epstein-Barr virus, according to a later analysis. Fewer than 20 rarely observed V segments, including chromosome 9 orphons, were excluded from the earlier analysis of approximately 500 of the donors because counts were too low. For the cohort, immune exposure information was limited to CMV serostatus. In a later genetic analysis, a missense DCLRE1C variant was associated with V-gene and J-gene trimming of TCR beta chains, and the association was replicated in an independent cohort. At a false discovery rate of 0.05, a later analysis linked under 20,000 TCR beta sequences to specific HLA alleles. It was suggested by the authors that the approach could potentially be generalized to other disease states and immunological phenotypes. Broadly in line with IMGT annotations, most TCR beta V segments showed up in productive rearrangements about 87% or about 30% of the time in an earlier analysis of under 700 of the donors. In a later genetic analysis, fewer N-insertions in productive TCRs were reported among donors in an Asian-associated ancestry cluster than the approximately 670-donor mean. Only TCR beta chains were sequenced in this cohort, and the absence of alpha or paired-chain data limited detectable features. Because the 87-base-pair reads could not distinguish some IMGT-functional V segments, including TRBV6-2 and TRBV6-3, those segments were excluded. Because some donors lacked HLA typing at each locus, the association tests relied only on the typed subset. The study listed around 160 TCR beta chains as associated with cytomegalovirus. In a later analysis, most CMV-associated TCR beta chains were found to appear HLA-restricted, with HLA associations seemingly driven largely by CMV exposure. Three of the identified cytomegalovirus-associated TCR beta chains were confirmed in vitro to be specific for cytomegalovirus antigens. A cluster of highly shared sequence variants was judged likely to be a technical artifact of the sequencing pipeline. Sequencing depth was assumed to be roughly uniform across donors in the presence/absence analyses, though that assumption may not hold. The classifier was reported to diagnose cytomegalovirus status with high specificity and sensitivity in both the original and validation cohorts. Compared with equally common non-associated chains, HLA-associated TCR beta chains in a later analysis were more clonally expanded and had lower generation probabilities. Assigning TCR associations to individual alleles was difficult when HLA alleles, especially DR and DQ, strongly co-occurred. Most TCR sequences were seen in very few donors, while some public TCRs were found in many individuals. A further reported finding was that TCR beta sequences accurately predicted the HLA-A and HLA-B alleles for most subjects in the first cohort. A later analysis found that TCR association rates varied across HLA loci, with DRB1 alleles showing the most associated TCRs and HLA-C alleles the fewest.

Preparation of the library involved the immunoSEQ multiplex PCR assay. For the multiplex PCR, a mixture combining 60 forward primers for TCR Vbeta segments and 13 reverse primers for TCR Jbeta segments was used. The CDR3 region of rearranged TCR beta genes was amplified from genomic DNA by a multiplex PCR assay. The Illumina HiSeq System was used to sequence the amplified TCR beta libraries as 87-base-pair reads. Under the source paper's analysis protocol: A later analysis tallied 75 million to 85 million unique TCR beta chains across the 600 to 700 repertoires, and some 10 million of those chains were shared by two or more donors. Raw reads were error-corrected and collapsed into unique sequences with a nearest-neighbor algorithm that merged closely related sequences to remove PCR and sequencing errors. To assign V, D and J gene segments, CDR3 sequences were aligned to IMGT reference sequences. For a sequence to be retained, at least a six-nucleotide match to both a V gene segment and a J gene segment was required. Rearrangements were classified as productive when the CDR3 lacked stop codons and remained in frame with V and J, and all other rearrangements were classified as non-productive. Following IMGT convention, CDR3 was defined as the stretch from the second conserved V-encoded cysteine up to the conserved J-encoded phenylalanine. In an earlier analysis of around 540 of the donors, sequences lacking an unambiguous match to a single V gene segment were excluded. An earlier analysis of 450 to 650 of the donors called V segments functional above 56.7% productive rearrangements and segregating when the between-donor standard deviation exceeded 5%. A statistical classification framework was built for diagnosing cytomegalovirus status from the catalog of TCR beta chain sequences. A later analysis assigned V and J genes by comparing TCR nucleotide sequences with IMGT/GENE-DB human TR gene sequences. In a later analysis, CDR3 sequences and most-parsimonious VDJ recombination scenarios were assigned using the TCRdist pipeline. A later analysis defined each TCR beta chain by its CDR3 amino acid sequence plus V-gene family, and excluded reads lacking a unique V-gene family. As a way to deal with suspected cross-contamination and a sequencing artifact, a later analysis dropped approximately 570 nucleotide sequences that were highly shared and had low generation probability. For each public chain, a later analysis derived a clonal expansion index from normalized ranks of inferred template counts within each repertoire. In a later analysis, generation probabilities were computed using a VDJ recombination model fitted to out-of-frame rearrangements, and the results were checked against IGoR. Hypergeometric tests were used in a later analysis to score TCR-TCR, TCR-HLA and TCR-CMV co-occurrence, with a repertoire-size bias correction applied to the TCR pairs. To estimate false discovery rates, a later analysis permuted the HLA or CMV assignments 20 times. In a later analysis, co-occurring TCRs were grouped using DBSCAN, with TCRdist sequence similarity added in when clustering inside HLA-allele-positive subsets. Co-occurrence clustering excluded repertoires with fewer than 30,000 or more than 120,000 public chains, plus five with anomalous nucleotide sharing. Drawn from immuneACCESS, this table holds only the in-frame rearrangements with V and J called that TCRdb kept. Clones are partly lost; checked studies trace under half to an unresolved V gene and leave the rest unexplained. V and J calls and clone size are given by that table; D and trimming were obtained from the DNA. Within this sample are approximately 99,000 clones, with roughly 83% of them counted one time only. The ten largest make up approximately 3.4% of the sample.

From its cysteine to its phenylalanine, the CDR3 spans 17 amino acids. The only DNA kept is the CDR3, 51 bases in frame from the first base. V trim: 1 base; J trim: 8 bases; unmatched bases: 9. Reading the germline V gene gives CDR1 SGHVS and CDR2 FNYEAQ. The cohort was made up of hundreds of healthy bone marrow donors. Cohort members were all nominally healthy when sampled, although unrecorded immune exposures were likely present. The donor was CMV seropositive and was included in the group of 250 to 350 seropositive cohort members. A peripheral blood sample was provided by each donor, and peripheral blood mononuclear cells were used for TCR beta sequencing. Genomic DNA extraction from the blood cell samples was performed with the Qiagen DNeasy Blood Extraction Kit.

The chain joins TRBV7-6 to TRBJ2-1; TRBD2 matches 12 bases in the middle. The sequenced sample was PBMCs. This TCR was sampled from a male donor in good health and CMV-seropositive. The CDR3 is CASSLDKTSGGLHEQFF. The nucleotide sequence is given as TGTGCCAGCAGCTTAGATAAGACTAGCGGGGGCCTTCATGAGCAGTTCTTC.